Below, 31 T cell receptor beta chains from the same sample are listed, as sequenced in a study of T cell responses to AZD1222 COVID-19 vaccine. The assay was immunoSEQ multiplex PCR, and TCRdb's table has in-frame clones only and misses some. The sample gives approximately 130,000 clones, roughly nine tenths of which show up once; approximately 28% is in the top ten. The input for sequencing was peripheral blood, taken on day 0 of AZD1222 vaccination. The receptors shown here come from an adult in good health.

The genes are TRBV7-9 and TRBJ1-3; D call uncertain. Germline V lookup: CDR1 SEHNR, CDR2 FQNEAQ (reference sequence). The CDR3 has 15 residues. Trimming pared 3 bases from V and 0 bases from J, leaving 9 bases between. As DNA, the CDR3 is TGTGCCAGCAGCTTCCAGATGCACTCTGGAAACACCATATATTTT. It yields the protein CASSFQMHSGNTIYF.

The chain combines TRBV5-3 with TRBJ2-3, with TRBD2 matching over 9 bases. TRBV5-3 carries the ORF label, with uncertain function. The CDR3 totals 13 residues. CDR3 coding DNA: TGTCCACCAGCGGGGCGGGAGGGAGATACGCAGTATTTT. Translated, it gives CPPAGREGDTQYF.

This clone was detected once. V is TRBV7-3 and J is TRBJ2-5; TRBD2 agrees at 7 bases. This CDR3 spans 15 amino acids. CDR1 is SGHTA, CDR2 FQGTGA, per germline. Trimming removed 2 bases from V and 2 bases from J; junction bases left unmatched: 5. CDR3 region: CASSLSASGQETQYF. CDR3 sequence (DNA): TGTGCCAGCAGCTTATCGGCTAGCGGTCAAGAGACCCAGTACTTC.

The chain is built from TRBV7-9 and TRBJ1-2; the D gene is possibly TRBD1 (5 bases). The CDR3 contains 14 residues. V dropped 5 bases and J dropped 2 bases, with 12 bases sitting between them. Germline-derived CDR1 and CDR2 are SEHNR and FQNEAQ (reference sequence). For the CDR3, the DNA is TGTGCCAGCAGCCCGCCCCGGGACAACTATGGCTACACCTTC. As protein: CASSPPRDNYGYTF.

V is TRBV5-1 and J is TRBJ1-5; no definite D call. Germline V gives CDR1 SGHRS, CDR2 YFSETQ. Trimming pared 0 bases from V and 9 bases from J, leaving 10 bases between. The CDR3 has 13 amino acids. The DNA for the CDR3 is TGCGCCAGCAGCTTGGATTTGGGGATGCCCCAGCATTTT. As protein: CASSLDLGMPQHF.

V is TRBV25-1 and J is TRBJ2-7; TRBD1 agrees at 10 bases. CDR1 is MGHDK and CDR2 is SYGVNS in the germline V gene. The CDR3 runs to 15 residues. V was clipped by 3 bases and J by 6 bases; unmatched bases: 8. CDR3 sequence (DNA): TGTGCCAGCAGTGACGGGACAGGGGAGTGGTGCGAGCAGTACTTC. This encodes CASSDGTGEWCEQYF.

V and J are TRBV20-1 and TRBJ2-3; 12 bases align to TRBD2. V was clipped by 3 bases and J by 4 bases; unmatched bases: 14. The CDR3 is made up of 18 amino acids. Per germline, CDR1 DFQATT and CDR2 SNEGSKA (reference sequence). The CDR3 region is CSASRLAGAPSTPDTQYF. The CDR3 nucleotides read TGCAGTGCTAGTAGACTAGCGGGAGCCCCTTCTACCCCAGATACGCAGTATTTT.

This clone was picked up one time. J is TRBJ2-7 and V is TRBV5-4; 7 nucleotides match TRBD1. V lost 4 bases, J lost 3 bases, and 7 bases stayed unmatched. Looked up from germline, CDR1 is SGHNT and CDR2 is YYREEE (reference sequence). This CDR3 comprises 14 residues. CDR3 amino acids: CASSRQGPDYEQYF. As DNA, the CDR3 is TGTGCCAGCAGCCGACAGGGTCCCGACTACGAGCAGTACTTC.

V gene TRBV9 combines with J gene TRBJ2-7; D call uncertain. The CDR3 totals 15 residues. Germline assignment: CDR1 SGDLS and CDR2 YYNGEE. The V end was cut by 2 bases, the J end by 3 bases, with 15 bases between. The CDR3 DNA reads as TGTGCCAGCAGCGTTTATGCCCCCGGAAACTACGAGCAGTACTTC. Protein: CASSVYAPGNYEQYF.

This clone was counted once. The chain recombines TRBV5-1 with TRBJ1-2, with D perhaps matching TRBD1 (5 bases). Trimming pared 0 bases from V and 6 bases from J, leaving 12 bases between. Looked up from germline, CDR1 is SGHRS and CDR2 is YFSETQ. This CDR3 comprises 14 residues. This CDR3 reads CASSLVGGGDGYTF. Written as DNA, the CDR3 is TGCGCCAGCAGCTTGGTGGGCGGGGGTGATGGCTACACCTTC.

The chain recombines TRBV7-8 with TRBJ2-5; D is uncertain. CDR3 length: 13 amino acids. V lost 3 bases, J lost 3 bases, and 8 bases lay in between. The germline CDR1 and CDR2 sequences are SGHVS and FQNEAQ. The CDR3 protein is CASSFRWEETQYF. The CDR3 DNA reads TGTGCCAGCAGCTTTAGGTGGGAAGAGACCCAGTACTTC.

J is TRBJ1-4 and V is TRBV3-1 (or the pseudogene TRBV3-2); D is undetermined. Deletions cut 3 bases from V and 8 bases from J, with 19 bases between. The CDR3 spans 16 residues. Germline assignment: CDR1 LGHDT and CDR2 YNNKEL (reference sequence). CDR3 nucleotides: TGTGCCAGCAGCCAGGCTGCCGGGCCCTGGGGAGAAAAACTGTTTTTT. It yields the protein CASSQAAGPWGEKLFF.

The rearrangement joins TRBV5-6 to TRBJ2-4, with D unresolved. The length of the CDR3 is 14 residues. Trimming pared 0 bases from V and 0 bases from J, leaving 4 bases between. Germline CDR1 is SGHDT and CDR2 is YYEEEE. DNA for the CDR3: TGTGCCAGCAGCTTGGGATTAGCCAAAAACATTCAGTACTTC. It is translated as CASSLGLAKNIQYF. The full variable domain, in which reference TRBV5-6 and TRBJ2-4 provide the parts outside the CDR3, is DAGVTQSPTHLIKTRGQQVTLRCSPKSGHDTVSWYQQALGQGPQFIFQYYEEEERQRGNFPDRFSGHQFPNYSSELNVNALLLGDSALYLCASSLGLAKNIQYFGAGTRLSVL.

CDR3 DNA sequence: TGTGCCAGCAGTTACCGACAGGGGGGGTCCTACGAGCAGTACTTC. This translates into CASSYRQGGSYEQYF. The J gene is TRBJ2-7, the V gene TRBV6-5, with TRBD1 matching 9 bases. CDR3 length: 15 amino acids. The V gene end was trimmed by 2 bases and the J gene end by 1 base; junction bases not matched to a gene: 3. CDR1 is MNHEY, CDR2 SVGAGI, per germline.

The rearrangement joins TRBV2 to TRBJ1-1; 9 nucleotides line up with TRBD1. V lost 5 bases and J lost 4; bases outside the gene matches: 5. The V gene's germline CDR1 is SNHLY and CDR2 FYNNEI. The CDR3 length is 14 residues. CDR3 sequence reads: CASSLTGGPTEAFF. The CDR3 bases are TGTGCCAGCAGTCTGACAGGGGGTCCCACTGAAGCTTTCTTT.

The chain combines TRBV5-1 with TRBJ2-2, with no clear D. There are 13 residues in the CDR3. V lost 4 bases and J lost 7, with 11 bases in between. Germline-derived CDR1 and CDR2 are SGHRS and YFSETQ. CDR3 nucleotides: TGCGCCAGCAGCCTCGACCGGTTCGGGGAGCTGTTTTTT. It yields the protein CASSLDRFGELFF.

The chain employs TRBV19 and TRBJ1-2, with no clear D. Trimming pared 5 bases from V and 2 bases from J, leaving 9 bases between. CDR3 length: 13 amino acids. CDR1 and CDR2 from the germline V gene are LNHDA and SQIVND (reference sequence). CDR3 bases: TGTGCCAGTAGTCCCGATCCGAACTATGGCTACACCTTC. Amino acids: CASSPDPNYGYTF.

J is TRBJ2-3 and V is TRBV7-2; TRBD2 aligns across 13 bases. The trim removed 5 bases at V and 5 bases at J, leaving 7 bases unmatched. Per germline, CDR1 SGHTA and CDR2 FQGNSA. The CDR3 is 16 residues long. The CDR3 is CASSPGLAGRGDTQYF. The CDR3 DNA reads TGTGCCAGCAGCCCGGGACTAGCGGGGCGCGGAGATACGCAGTATTTT.

The chain recombines TRBV3-1 (or the pseudogene TRBV3-2) with TRBJ2-5, with 7 nucleotides matching TRBD1. Germline CDR1 is LGHDT and CDR2 is YNNKEL (reference sequence). The CDR3 consists of 14 residues. Trimming took 2 bases from V and 7 from J; bases not matched to a gene: 7. CDR3 region: CASSQRGQRGTQYF. Here the CDR3 DNA reads TGTGCCAGCAGCCAAAGGGGGCAGAGAGGGACCCAGTACTTC.

In its sample, this clone was seen a few times. The rearrangement joins TRBV19 to TRBJ1-5, with a tentative D call TRBD1 (6 bases). The CDR3 spans 13 residues. Trimming stripped 3 bases from V and 4 bases from J, with 7 bases between. The V gene's germline CDR1 is LNHDA and CDR2 SQIVND (reference sequence). In DNA form, the CDR3 reads TGTGCCAGTAGTATGGACAGTAATCAGCCCCAGCATTTT. Protein product: CASSMDSNQPQHF.

The chain recombines TRBV18 with TRBJ2-7, with 12 bases that match TRBD2. This CDR3 comprises 18 residues. The V and J ends lost 2 bases and 4 bases, in that order; junction bases with no gene match: 12. From germline, CDR1 is KGHSH and CDR2 LQKENI. The CDR3 reads CASSPWTSGTGGGYEQYF. As DNA, the CDR3 is TGTGCCAGCTCACCATGGACTAGCGGGACTGGGGGCGGGTACGAGCAGTACTTC.

V and J are TRBV2 and TRBJ2-7; 8 nucleotides line up with TRBD1. This CDR3 is 14 amino acids long. Losses at the gene ends were 6 bases for V and 2 bases for J; bases not matched to a gene: 6. CDR1 and CDR2 (germline): SNHLY, FYNNEI. CDR3 region: CASSRTGITYEQYF. The CDR3 region has the DNA TGTGCCAGCAGCAGGACAGGGATTACCTACGAGCAGTACTTC.

The chain uses TRBV7-9 and TRBJ2-1, with D possibly called TRBD1 or TRBD2 (5 bases each). V lost 5 bases to trimming and J lost 0 bases, with 20 bases between them. CDR1 and CDR2 from the germline V gene are SEHNR and FQNEAQ (reference sequence). The CDR3 covers 18 residues. The DNA of the CDR3 is TGTGCCAGCAGCCCTACCCCGACGGGGACCAGCTCCTACAATGAGCAGTTCTTC. Its protein product is CASSPTPTGTSSYNEQFF.

The genes are TRBV21-1 and TRBJ1-2. TRBV21-1 is a pseudogene locus. The CDR3 length is 12 residues. The CDR3 region is CASRRTLYGYTF. In nucleotides, the CDR3 is TGTGCCAGCAGGAGGACTCTCTATGGCTACACCTTC.

This clone was observed a single time. The chain has TRBV4-3 and TRBJ2-3, with D maybe TRBD1 (6 bases). Germline V gives CDR1 LGHNA, CDR2 YSLEER. V shed 3 bases and J shed 0 bases, with 7 bases lying between them. The CDR3 spans 14 residues. CDR3 sequence: CASSQGASTDTQYF. Written as DNA, the CDR3 is TGCGCCAGCAGCCAGGGGGCCAGCACAGATACGCAGTATTTT.

The gene calls are TRBV6-5 and TRBJ2-5; D is possibly TRBD1 (6 bases). Germline V gene data show CDR1 as MNHEY and CDR2 as SVGAGI. Trimming left V 6 bases short and J 4 bases short, with 15 bases between. This CDR3 has 14 residues. CDR3 nucleotide sequence: TGTGCCAGCAGCCGATCAGGGGCAGGAGAGACCCAGTACTTC. This sequence encodes CASSRSGAGETQYF.

The J gene is TRBJ2-7, the V gene TRBV5-1; TRBD1 matches 11 bases. The J segment lost 3 bases and the V segment lost 1 base, leaving 3 bases of the junction unmatched. CDR3 size: 15 residues. Germline V CDR1 and CDR2: SGHRS, YFSETQ. CDR3: CASSLPGTGGYEQYF. For the CDR3, the DNA is TGCGCCAGCAGCTTGCCCGGGACAGGGGGCTACGAGCAGTACTTC.

The genes are TRBV18 and TRBJ1-6, with 11 bases aligning to TRBD1. The J segment lost 9 bases and the V segment lost 2 bases, leaving 12 bases of the junction unmatched. Germline V gene sequence: CDR1 KGHSH, CDR2 LQKENI. CDR3 size: 18 residues. CDR3 loop: CASSPKTLQDRGLSPLHF. CDR3 DNA sequence: TGTGCCAGCTCACCAAAAACGTTACAGGACAGGGGGCTTTCACCCCTCCACTTT.

The chain couples TRBV7-2 to TRBJ2-6; D might be TRBD1 (6 bases). The V and J ends lost 2 bases and 0 bases respectively, with 8 bases between them. Germline CDR1 reads SGHTA; CDR2 reads FQGNSA. The CDR3 is 16 amino acids. CDR3 in amino acids: CASSLMGASGANVLTF. The DNA for the CDR3 is TGTGCCAGCAGCTTAATGGGGGCCTCTGGGGCCAACGTCCTGACTTTC. Full variable domain (remainder filled in from reference TRBV7-2 and TRBJ2-6): GAGVSQSPSNKVTEKGKDVELRCDPISGHTALYWYRQSLGQGLEFLIYFQGNSAPDKSGLPSDRFSAERTGGSVSTLTIQRTQQEDSAVYLCASSLMGASGANVLTFGAGSRLTVL.

The chain couples TRBV18 to TRBJ2-7; 10 bases fit TRBD2. Germline CDR1 KGHSH, CDR2 LQKENI. The CDR3 runs 16 residues. Unmatched junction bases numbered 6, after V lost 3 bases and J lost 1 base. CDR3 amino acids: CASSPPSGGGSYEQYF. The CDR3 nucleotides are TGTGCCAGCTCACCCCCTAGCGGGGGAGGTTCCTACGAGCAGTACTTC. Full variable domain (outside the CDR3, taken from reference TRBV18 and TRBJ2-7): NAGVMQNPRHLVRRRGQEARLRCSPMKGHSHVYWYRQLPEEGLKFMVYLQKENIIDESGMPKERFSAEFPKEGPSILRIQQVVRGDSAAYFCASSPPSGGGSYEQYFGPGTRLTVT.

This chain joins TRBV5-1 and TRBJ2-5; 14 nucleotides line up with TRBD2. Germline V lookup: CDR1 SGHRS, CDR2 YFSETQ. This CDR3 is 16 amino acids long. V trimming: 3 bases; J trimming: 5 bases; junction bases outside the gene matches: 6. For the CDR3, the DNA is TGCGCCAGCAGCTCTGGGACTAGCGGGAGTCAGGAGACCCAGTACTTC. Translated, it gives CASSSGTSGSQETQYF.